A selection of T cell receptor beta chains follows, all from one sample in a study of post-analysis software for immune sequencing data. TCRdb recomputed calls from the PCR reads with MiXCR, one row per CDR3 protein. The profile shows 800,000 to 950,000 distinct CDR3 sequences, about 53% of them singletons. The sample was blood. Receptor source: a girl aged 10-17 years with multiple sclerosis. CDR3s include the opening cysteine and the closing phenylalanine or tryptophan. A D gene is named only where the DNA matches it firmly. Clone size, where shown, is once, few, many, or a class for clones that have expanded.

TRBV28	TRBD1	NA	TRBJ1-3	TGTGCCAGCAAGACAGGGGGCAGTCATGGAAACACCATATATTTT	CASKTGGSHGNTIYF
TRBV20-1	NA	NA	TRBJ2-3	TGCAGCGGTTCGTCCGGTACGCAGTATTTT	CSGSSGTQYF
TRBV7-9	TRBD1	NA	TRBJ2-7	TGTGCCAGCAGGAGACAGGGGAACAAGGACGAGCAGTACTTC	CASRRQGNKDEQYF
TRBV20-1	TRBD2	NA	TRBJ2-7	TGCAGTGCTAGTATGACTAGCGGGGACTACGAGCAGTACTTC	CSASMTSGDYEQYF
TRBV29-1	NA	few	TRBJ2-7	TGCAGCGTTGTGTTCCGGGAGCTTATAGGATCCTACGAGCAGTACTTC	CSVVFRELIGSYEQYF
TRBV6-6	TRBD2	NA	TRBJ2-1	TGTGCCACCTTTACTAGCGGGTCCTACAATGAGCAGTTCTTC	CATFTSGSYNEQFF
TRBV19	NA	NA	TRBJ2-4	TGTGCCAGTAGTATCGGTAGAGGGCGGGACATTCAGTACTTC	CASSIGRGRDIQYF
TRBV20-1	NA	NA	TRBJ2-3	TGCAGTGCTGTGGCGGTTCTCACAGATACGCAGTATTTT	CSAVAVLTDTQYF
TRBV12-3/TRBV12-4	NA	NA	TRBJ2-7	TGTGCCAGCAGTTTGAACAGCCTTGGGAGGACCTACGAGCAGTACTTC	CASSLNSLGRTYEQYF
TRBV6-1	NA	NA	TRBJ2-3	TGTGCCAGCAGTGAAGGACTCACAGATACGCAGTATTTT	CASSEGLTDTQYF
TRBV5-1	TRBD2	NA	TRBJ2-7	TGCGCCAGCAGCTGGTATTACGCTGCGGGAGGGCTCGACGAGCAGTACTTC	CASSWYYAAGGLDEQYF
TRBV29-1	NA	few	TRBJ2-7	TGCAGCGTTGAAGAACCCAGTCACGAGCAGTACTTC	CSVEEPSHEQYF
TRBV7-2	NA	few	TRBJ2-1	TGTGCCAGCAGCAAGGCGGATGAGCAGTTCTTC	CASSKADEQFF
TRBV20-1	NA	NA	TRBJ2-5	TGCAGTGCTAGAGATTCCGGGATCAAGGAGACCCAGTACTTC	CSARDSGIKETQYF
TRBV5-1	NA	NA	TRBJ2-5	TGCGCCAGCAGCTTGGGCGTCCTCCCTCAAGAGACCCAGTACTTC	CASSLGVLPQETQYF
TRBV7-3	NA	NA	TRBJ1-1	TGTGCCAGCAGCTCGGGACACAACACTGAAGCTTTCTTT	CASSSGHNTEAFF
TRBV3-1	TRBD1	NA	TRBJ1-5	TGTGCCAGCAGCCAGGACAGGCCCGGGCCCCAGCATTTT	CASSQDRPGPQHF
TRBV12-5	NA	NA	TRBJ2-1	TGTGCTAGTGGTTTAGGGACCAATAATGAGCAGTTCTTC	CASGLGTNNEQFF
TRBV2	NA	few	TRBJ2-4	TGTGCCAGCAGTGAACTTGGCAGCGAAAAAAACATTCAGTACTTC	CASSELGSEKNIQYF
TRBV12-3/TRBV12-4	TRBD1	NA	TRBJ2-3	TGTGCCAGCAGTTGGGACAGGTCCGCGGATACGCAGTATTTT	CASSWDRSADTQYF
TRBV6-2/TRBV6-3	NA	few	TRBJ2-1	TGTGCCAGCAGAGCCTCGCCCCTATACAATGAGCAGTTCTTC	CASRASPLYNEQFF
TRBV5-1	TRBD1	NA	TRBJ1-1	TGCGCCAGCAGCAAGGGGACAGGATGGAACACTGAAGCTTTCTTT	CASSKGTGWNTEAFF
TRBV12-3/TRBV12-4	TRBD2	NA	TRBJ2-7	TGTGCCAGCAGGAAAGCGGGGGGTCCCTCCTACGAGCAGTACTTC	CASRKAGGPSYEQYF
TRBV12-3/TRBV12-4	TRBD1	few	TRBJ1-2	TGTGCCAGCAGTGCTCGACAGGGGTCTTCTGGCTACACCTTC	CASSARQGSSGYTF
TRBV29-1	TRBD1	NA	TRBJ1-2	TGCAGCGCCCTCAGGGGGCTCAACTATGGCTACACCTTC	CSALRGLNYGYTF
TRBV5-1	TRBD2	few	TRBJ2-1	TGCGCCAGCAGCCCGGCAAGCGGGGCTCACAATGAGCAGTTCTTC	CASSPASGAHNEQFF
TRBV11-2	TRBD2	NA	TRBJ2-7	TGTGCCAGCAGCTTAGTGAGCGGGAGAAGGTGGTACGAGCAGTACTTC	CASSLVSGRRWYEQYF
TRBV6-1	TRBD1	NA	TRBJ1-6	TGTGCCAGCAGTGAAGCGCTAGGACAGGGGAATTCACCCCTCCACTTT	CASSEALGQGNSPLHF
TRBV7-9	NA	NA	TRBJ1-4	TGTGCCAGCAGCTTAGCTGGCAGTCTCTCAACTAATGAAAAACTGTTTTTT	CASSLAGSLSTNEKLFF
TRBV20-1	TRBD2	NA	TRBJ2-1	TGCAGTGCTAGTAAAGGGACTAGCGGTTCCGCTCACTCATCCTACAATGAGCAGTTCTTC	CSASKGTSGSAHSSYNEQFF
TRBV5-5	TRBD2	NA	TRBJ2-5	TGTGCCAGCAGCTTGGGAGTGGTAGCGGGAGTGACCCAGTACTTC	CASSLGVVAGVTQYF
TRBV28	TRBD2	many	TRBJ2-1	TGTGCCAGCAGTCTCGGACTAGCGGGAGCGCTCTACAATGAGCAGTTCTTC	CASSLGLAGALYNEQFF
TRBV5-1	TRBD1	NA	TRBJ1-1	TGCGCCAGCAGCTGGACAGGGTACACTGAAGCTTTCTTT	CASSWTGYTEAFF
TRBV5-6	NA	NA	TRBJ1-2	TGTGCCAGCAGCTTGGGGGCAGTTCGCTATGGTTACACCTTC	CASSLGAVRYGYTF
TRBV7-3	NA	NA	TRBJ2-6	TGTGCCAGCAGCTTGGCCCTCCCTGGGGCCAACGTCCTGACTTTC	CASSLALPGANVLTF
TRBV7-3	NA	many	TRBJ2-1	TGTGCCAGCAGCCCCCGCCGGGACTACAATGAGCAGTTCTTC	CASSPRRDYNEQFF
TRBV4-1	TRBD2	few	TRBJ2-3	TGCGCCAGCAGCCAGGGGGACTACACAGATACGCAGTATTTT	CASSQGDYTDTQYF
TRBV14	NA	NA	TRBJ2-7	TGTGCCAGCAGCCAAGATCCGTGGTACGAGCAGTACTTC	CASSQDPWYEQYF
TRBV5-1	NA	NA	TRBJ2-7	TGCGCCAGCAGACTAGGAACGGCGGCAACTTACGAGCAGTACTTC	CASRLGTAATYEQYF
TRBV5-1	TRBD1	once	TRBJ1-1	TGCGCCAGCAGCCCGGGACAGGGCGGCGGGAACACTGAAGCTTTCTTT	CASSPGQGGGNTEAFF
TRBV5-1	NA	NA	TRBJ2-7	TGCGCCAGCAGCCTTGGTTCCAGGTTACTATACGAGCAGTACTTC	CASSLGSRLLYEQYF
TRBV7-9	TRBD1	few	TRBJ1-1	TGCGCCAGCAGCCTGACAGGGGAAGCTTTCTTT	CASSLTGEAFF
TRBV6-5	TRBD2	NA	TRBJ2-7	TGTGCCTTGGGGGCGGGAGGGCCCTACGAGCAGTACTTC	CALGAGGPYEQYF
TRBV9	TRBD1	NA	TRBJ2-3	TGTGCCAGCAGCCGACCAGGGGGAACAGATACGCAGTATTTT	CASSRPGGTDTQYF
TRBV15	TRBD1	NA	TRBJ2-7	TGTGCCACCAGCAGAGATGGTACAGGGGGCTACGAGCAGTACTTC	CATSRDGTGGYEQYF
TRBV5-1	NA	NA	TRBJ2-6	TGCGCCAGCAGCTTGGTGGCAGGGGTCTATGGGGCCAACGTCCTGACTTTC	CASSLVAGVYGANVLTF
TRBV7-2	TRBD1	NA	TRBJ2-1	TGTGCCAGCAGCTTCGCCCCGGGACAGGGGGCGAGGAATGAGCAGTTCTTC	CASSFAPGQGARNEQFF
TRBV20-1	TRBD2	many	TRBJ2-5	TGCAGTGCTAGCTCCAGCGGGGGACAAGAGACCCAGTACTTC	CSASSSGGQETQYF
TRBV20-1	TRBD1	NA	TRBJ2-4	TGCAGTGCTAGCCCGCCGGGACAGGGGAGCAAGCAGTACTTC	CSASPPGQGSKQYF
TRBV4-1	NA	NA	TRBJ1-1	TGCGCCAGCAGCCAAGCCTGGCAGGGAAGAACTGAAGCTTTCTTT	CASSQAWQGRTEAFF
TRBV13	TRBD2	NA	TRBJ2-7	TGTGCCAGCAGCTACGAGCGGGAGGTCGAGCAGTACTTC	CASSYEREVEQYF
TRBV7-3	NA	NA	TRBJ1-2	TGTGCCAGCAGCTCTCGTAACTTACAGGAAACGGGTGGCTACACCTTC	CASSSRNLQETGGYTF
TRBV5-1	NA	few	TRBJ1-1	TGCGCCAGCAGCTTGGGGGCAGGGACCACTGAAGCTTTCTTT	CASSLGAGTTEAFF
TRBV15	NA	NA	TRBJ2-6	TGTGCCATCGCCAGGGGGGGCTCCCTCTCTGGGGCCAACGTCCTGACTTTC	CAIARGGSLSGANVLTF
TRBV4-1	TRBD1	NA	TRBJ1-2	TGCGCCAGCAGCCAAGTTCCGACCGATCTTCCAGGGGGCGGTGGCTACACCTTC	CASSQVPTDLPGGGGYTF
TRBV25-1	TRBD1	NA	TRBJ1-2	TGTGCCAGCAGACGGACAGGGACGGACTATGGCTACACCTTC	CASRRTGTDYGYTF
TRBV12-5	TRBD1	few	TRBJ1-1	TGTGCTAGTGGTTTGTCCCCCAGGGGGGCCACTGAAGCTTTCTTT	CASGLSPRGATEAFF